This note documents a single TCR beta chain sequence. Antigen specificity is unknown. These data are taken from a study of vaccination and CD4 T cells after COVID-19. The overall study: Convalescent study patients returned SARS-CoV-2 positive nasal swab PCR results, with nine mild cases and one severe. Researchers treated control cultures with a CEFX pool, an HIV-1 Nef pool, or no peptide.

Cultured CD4+ T-cell DNA underwent Oncomine TCR Beta short-read sequencing. TCRdb independently ran MiXCR on the PCR reads; one entry per CDR3 protein. The sample consists of some 13,000 distinct CDR3 sequences, approximately 57% of them appearing once. Deletions cut 4 bases from V and 4 bases from J, with 14 bases between. Germline values: CDR1 ENHRY, CDR2 SYGVKD. The CDR3 spans 15 residues. Treatment given: approximately 9-day PBMC culture with coronavirus spike peptide pools or control peptides (ViraFEST assay). T cells were expanded with peptide pools, and expanded clonotypes were identified by TCR sequencing. Peptide pools at 8 to 10 ug/ml stimulated about 1.8 million PBMCs per well with roughly 10 IU/ml IL-2.

This clonotype was sampled from a human donor who had recovered from COVID-19. The gene calls are TRBV10-3 and TRBJ2-1, with TRBD2 as a possible D gene (6 bases). Material: CD4+ T cells from blood, cultured in vitro. CDR3 loop: CAISAGDEGYNEQFF. CDR3 coding DNA: TGTGCCATCAGTGCGGGAGATGAGGGGTACAATGAGCAGTTCTTC.